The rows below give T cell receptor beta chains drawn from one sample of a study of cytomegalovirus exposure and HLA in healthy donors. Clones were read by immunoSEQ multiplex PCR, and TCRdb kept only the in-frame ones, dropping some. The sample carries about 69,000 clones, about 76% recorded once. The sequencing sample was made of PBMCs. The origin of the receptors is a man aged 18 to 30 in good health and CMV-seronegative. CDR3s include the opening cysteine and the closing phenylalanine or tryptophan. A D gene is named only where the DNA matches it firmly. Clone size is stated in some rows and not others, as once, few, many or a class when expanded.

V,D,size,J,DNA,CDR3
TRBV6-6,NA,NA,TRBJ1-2,TGTGCCAGCACCCCCCAGGCGCCTAACTATGGCTACACCTTC,CASTPQAPNYGYTF
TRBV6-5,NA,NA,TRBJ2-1,TGTGCCAGCAGTCGCGCGGAAGGCTACAATGAGCAGTTCTTC,CASSRAEGYNEQFF
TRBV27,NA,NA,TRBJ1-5,TGTGCCAGCAGTTCACTGGGGCCACCCCGGGGCAATCAGCCCCAGCATTTT,CASSSLGPPRGNQPQHF
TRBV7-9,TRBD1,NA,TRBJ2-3,TGTGCCAGCAGGTCCGAACCGGGACAGGGGCCAGATACGCAGTATTTT,CASRSEPGQGPDTQYF
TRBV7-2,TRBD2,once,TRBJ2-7,TGTGCCAGCAGCGTCGCGGGGGGGACATCCTACGAGCAGTACTTC,CASSVAGGTSYEQYF
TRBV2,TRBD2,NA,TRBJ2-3,TGTGCCAGCAGCGGGACTAGCTTAGATACGCAGTATTTT,CASSGTSLDTQYF
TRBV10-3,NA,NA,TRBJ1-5,TGTGCCACGCGACAGGAAGCAGGGCAGCCCCAGCATTTT,CATRQEAGQPQHF
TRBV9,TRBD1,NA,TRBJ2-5,TGTGCCAGCAGCCTCCGGGACAGGGGTGGGGAGACCCAGTACTTC,CASSLRDRGGETQYF
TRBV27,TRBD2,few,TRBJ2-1,TGTGCCAGCAGTTTAATCCCTAGCGGGGAATACAATGAGCAGTTCTTC,CASSLIPSGEYNEQFF
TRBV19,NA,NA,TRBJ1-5,TGTGCCAGTAGTCCCTACAGCCAGCCCCAGCATTTT,CASSPYSQPQHF
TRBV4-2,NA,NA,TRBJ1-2,TGTGCCAGCAGCCGGACAGACAACTATGGCTACACCTTC,CASSRTDNYGYTF
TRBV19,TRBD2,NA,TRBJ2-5,TGTGCCAGTAGTAGCCGTAGCGGGGAAGAGACCCAGTACTTC,CASSSRSGEETQYF
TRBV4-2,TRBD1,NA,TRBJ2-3,TGTGCCAGCAGCCAATATGGGGACAGGGCAACAGATACGCAGTATTTT,CASSQYGDRATDTQYF
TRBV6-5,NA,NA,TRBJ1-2,TGTGCCAGCAGTTGGTCCCTAACCTATGGCTACACCTTC,CASSWSLTYGYTF
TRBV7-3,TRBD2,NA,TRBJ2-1,TGTGCCAGCAGTCTAGCGGGGGGACCGTACAATGAGCAGTTCTTC,CASSLAGGPYNEQFF
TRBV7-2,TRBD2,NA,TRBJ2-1,TGTGCCAGCAGCTTATTAGCGGGGGCCTCCTACAATGAGCAGTTCTTC,CASSLLAGASYNEQFF
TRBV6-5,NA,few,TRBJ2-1,TGTGCCAGCAGTTACTCCCGAACAGGAACCTACAATGAGCAGTTCTTC,CASSYSRTGTYNEQFF
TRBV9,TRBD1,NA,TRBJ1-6,TGTGCCAGCAGCCTTGACAGGGGGTCGAGGTCACCCCTCCACTTT,CASSLDRGSRSPLHF
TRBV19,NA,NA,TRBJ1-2,TGTGCCAGTAGTATGAGCCTCTATGGCTACACCTTC,CASSMSLYGYTF
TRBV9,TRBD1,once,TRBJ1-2,TGTGCCAGCAGCGTAGGAGGGGGACAGGGAAATGGCTACACCTTC,CASSVGGGQGNGYTF
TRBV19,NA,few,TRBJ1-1,TGTGCCAGTAGTAACCAGGGGAAGGGAGGGCGGGAAGAAGCTTTCTTT,CASSNQGKGGREEAFF
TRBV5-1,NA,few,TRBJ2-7,TGCGCCAGTCGACAGGTGGAGCCCTACGAGCAGTACTTC,CASRQVEPYEQYF
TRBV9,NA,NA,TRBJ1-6,TGTGCCAGCAGCGTGACACAGGTGGGGAATTCACCCCTCCACTTT,CASSVTQVGNSPLHF
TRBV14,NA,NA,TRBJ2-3,TGTGCCAGCAGCCCAACAGATACGCAGTATTTT,CASSPTDTQYF
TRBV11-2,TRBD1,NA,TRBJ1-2,TGTGCCAGCAGCCATGGGACAGGGGGGAGTTATGGCTACACCTTC,CASSHGTGGSYGYTF
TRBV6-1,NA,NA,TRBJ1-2,TGTGCCAGCAGCTTCCAAGGGGGTAGCTATGGCTACACCTTC,CASSFQGGSYGYTF
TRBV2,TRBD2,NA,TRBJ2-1,TGTGCCAGCAGTACGGGGGGGCTTAGGGATGAGCAGTTCTTC,CASSTGGLRDEQFF